The rows below give T cell receptor beta chains drawn from one sample of a study of post-analysis software for immune sequencing data. Each CDR3 protein is one row after TCRdb ran MiXCR on the PCR reads. The profile shows some 890,000 distinct CDR3 sequences, roughly 50% of them singletons. The specimen was blood. Receptors originate from a girl aged 5 to 17 with multiple sclerosis. The CDR3 runs from the conserved cysteine through the conserved F or W. D genes are given only for firm matches. Size values are once, few and many counts, or a class for expanded clones, and some rows have none.

J gene | D gene | V gene | CDR3 length | clone size | CDR3 DNA | CDR3 protein
TRBJ2-7 | TRBD2 | TRBV28 | 15 | - | TGTGCCAGCAGTCACAGCGGGGGGGCCCTGAGCGAGCAGTACTTC | CASSHSGGALSEQYF
TRBJ1-5 | - | TRBV6-6 | 14 | once | TGTGCCAGCATTGACAGGATCCGCAATCAGCCCCAGCATTTT | CASIDRIRNQPQHF
TRBJ1-6 | TRBD1 | TRBV20-1 | 14 | - | TGCAGTGCTAGAGGCGGGACAGGGTATTCACCCCTCCACTTT | CSARGGTGYSPLHF
TRBJ2-7 | - | TRBV20-1 | 16 | few | TGCAGTGCTAGTCTACAGGGTACATTAGACTCCTACGAGCAGTACTTC | CSASLQGTLDSYEQYF
TRBJ2-1 | - | TRBV7-6 | 16 | - | TGTGCCAGCACCTCAGCGTGGGGCCAGGGTATCAACGAGCAGTTCTTC | CASTSAWGQGINEQFF
TRBJ2-3 | TRBD1 | TRBV10-3 | 13 | - | TGTGCCATCCGAGGACAGGGCGCAGATACGCAGTATTTT | CAIRGQGADTQYF
TRBJ1-2 | - | TRBV24-1 | 13 | - | TGTGCCACCAGTGATTTGGAGTGGAAGGGCTACACCTTC | CATSDLEWKGYTF
TRBJ2-7 | - | TRBV25-1 | 16 | - | TGTGCCAGCAGTGAAATGATGGAGGCAGGGGACCACGAGCAGTACTTC | CASSEMMEAGDHEQYF
TRBJ2-7 | - | TRBV27 | 14 | - | TGTGCCAGCACCTCCCGACAGGGAGGCTACGAGCAGTACTTC | CASTSRQGGYEQYF
TRBJ2-7 | - | TRBV20-1 | 12 | few | TGCAGTGCTAGGTACACGTTCCACGAGCAGTACTTC | CSARYTFHEQYF
TRBJ2-7 | TRBD1 | TRBV29-1 | 14 | - | TGCAGCGTTGAAGGCCAGGGGGCCCCCTACGAGCAGTACTTC | CSVEGQGAPYEQYF
TRBJ1-2 | - | TRBV5-5 | 17 | - | TGTGCCAGCAGCGGACACAGGGCCCCCTACTCTCCCGACAGCTACACCTTC | CASSGHRAPYSPDSYTF
TRBJ2-1 | TRBD2 | TRBV27 | 14 | - | TGTGCCAGCAGATCCCTAGCGGGGAACAATGAGCAGTTCTTC | CASRSLAGNNEQFF
TRBJ2-3 | - | TRBV7-9 | 15 | few | TGTGCCAGCAGCCCGGGCTTCGGGTTCACAGATACGCAGTATTTT | CASSPGFGFTDTQYF
TRBJ2-5 | - | TRBV6-6 | 16 | - | TGTGCCAGCAGTTACTCGGGTTTACAGGGAGGAGAGACCCAGTACTTC | CASSYSGLQGGETQYF
TRBJ2-5 | - | TRBV7-9 | 15 | few | TGTGCCAGCAGCATCTTCACAGGGGAGGGGGAGACCCAGTACTTC | CASSIFTGEGETQYF
TRBJ2-1 | - | TRBV20-1 | 14 | - | TGCAGTGCTAGAGGAGGAGGTTATCTCAATGAGCAGTTCTTC | CSARGGGYLNEQFF
TRBJ2-7 | TRBD2 | TRBV3-1 | 15 | - | TGTGCCAGCAGCCCAATGGCGGGAGGTGCCCACGAGCAGTACTTC | CASSPMAGGAHEQYF
TRBJ2-5 | - | TRBV27 | 16 | - | TGTGCCAGCAGACGAACCGGGACCCAGAGTGGAGAGACCCAGTACTTC | CASRRTGTQSGETQYF
TRBJ2-6 | - | TRBV19 | 17 | - | TGTGCCAGTAGCCGCCGACAGCCGAGCTCTGGGGCCAACGTCCTGACTTTC | CASSRRQPSSGANVLTF